This T cell receptor beta chain was captured in a study of blood T cell repertoires in COVID-19. Whole-study context: Specimens from acute and convalescent COVID-19 originated in the United States, Italy and Spain. T cells, B-cell-depleted T cells, or PBMCs provided the cDNA or gDNA that served as material.

Germline CDR1 and CDR2: SEHNR and FQNEAQ (reference sequence). Trimming removed 5 bases from V and 8 bases from J, with 12 bases in between. The CDR3 runs 12 residues. Sequencing used immunoSEQ multiplex PCR; TCRdb keeps in-frame clones, though not all of them. The sample consists of over 150,000 clones, over 75% of them appearing once. The chain combines TRBV7-9 with TRBJ1-2, with D possibly matching TRBD1 (6 bases). Material: peripheral blood. This sequence originates from an older woman with acute or convalescent COVID-19. CDR3 sequence (DNA): TGTGCCAGCAGCACGACTGACAGGGGCTACACCTTC. Translated: CASSTTDRGYTF. The variable domain in full, with the rest retrieved from reference TRBV7-9 and TRBJ1-2, is DTGVSQNPRHKITKRGQNVTFRCDPISEHNRLYWYRQTLGQGPEFLTYFQNEAQLEKSRLLSDRFSAERPKGSFSTLEIQRTEQGDSAMYLCASSTTDRGYTFGSGTRLTVV.